The 19 T cell receptor beta chains reported below all come from one sample, sequenced in a study of cytomegalovirus exposure and HLA in healthy donors. In the PCR, 60 Vbeta and 13 Jbeta primers were used. Assay: immunoSEQ multiplex PCR; the TCRdb copy retains only in-frame clones and omits some. Among some 130,000 clones, approximately 80% were seen once, and the ten largest hold 0.95% to 1.1%. Source material: PBMCs. The source is a human donor in good health.

This chain connects TRBV7-2 to TRBJ1-2, with D hard to call. V was pared by 3 bases and J by 6 bases, with 14 bases between. The CDR3 sequence is 14 residues long. Germline V gene sequence: CDR1 SGHTA, CDR2 FQGNSA. CDR3 loop: CASSFSGQNNGYTF. CDR3 nucleotides: TGTGCCAGCAGCTTTTCTGGCCAGAATAATGGCTACACCTTC.

This chain links TRBV7-3 with TRBJ2-5, with D possibly TRBD1 on 5 matching bases. Germline loops: CDR1 SGHTA, CDR2 FQGTGA. Trimming removed 3 bases at V and 3 bases at J, with 8 bases between. This CDR3 contains 13 residues. CDR3 protein: CASSFRVEETQYF. CDR3 sequence (DNA): TGTGCCAGCAGCTTCAGGGTTGAAGAGACCCAGTACTTC. The full variable domain, rest sourced from reference TRBV7-3 and TRBJ2-5, is GAGVSQTPSNKVTEKGKYVELRCDPISGHTALYWYRQSLGQGPEFLIYFQGTGAADDSGLPNDRFFAVRPEGSVSTLKIQRTERGDSAVYLCASSFRVEETQYFGPGTRLLVL.

This chain uses TRBV6-5 with TRBJ2-3, with 7 bases fitting TRBD2. The CDR3 runs to 14 residues. V shed 6 bases and J 2 bases; nucleotides not matched to a gene: 5. The germline V gene has CDR1 MNHEY and CDR2 SVGAGI. In nucleotides, the CDR3 is TGTGCCAGCAGCCCCCGGGACTACACAGATACGCAGTATTTT. Its translation: CASSPRDYTDTQYF.

This clone was observed a single time. The J gene is TRBJ2-4, the V gene TRBV10-3, with D perhaps TRBD2 (5 bases). Trimming pared 3 bases from V and 4 bases from J, leaving 13 bases between. The CDR3 is 15 amino acids. CDR1 is ENHRY and CDR2 is SYGVKD in the germline V gene. The CDR3 sequence: CAISDPPSGKNIQYF. The CDR3 DNA is TGTGCCATCAGTGATCCCCCGTCGGGGAAAAACATTCAGTACTTC.

This chain uses TRBV2 with TRBJ1-2; TRBD1 matches 8 bases. Germline V gene data show CDR1 as SNHLY and CDR2 as FYNNEI. This CDR3 contains 15 residues. With 0 bases clipped from V and 4 bases from J, the junction kept 4 bases outside the gene matches. The CDR3 coding sequence is TGTGCCAGCAGTGAAGCGCCAGGGGGCATCTATGGCTACACCTTC. This codes for CASSEAPGGIYGYTF.

The chain employs TRBV5-1 and TRBJ2-3; 12 bases fit TRBD2. The CDR3 is made up of 18 amino acids. Trimming removed 1 base from V and 3 bases from J; junction bases left unmatched: 9. The germline V gene encodes CDR1 SGHRS and CDR2 YFSETQ. Here the CDR3 reads CASSLFGWTSGETDTQYF. CDR3 coding DNA: TGCGCCAGCAGCTTGTTCGGTTGGACTAGCGGGGAGACAGATACGCAGTATTTT.

The gene calls are TRBV5-5 and TRBJ2-5; TRBD2 matches 9 bases. The CDR3 length is 15 residues. V lost 3 bases, J lost 5 bases, and 8 bases stayed unmatched. CDR1 and CDR2 from the germline V gene are SGHKS and YYEKEE (reference sequence). The CDR3 DNA reads as TGTGCCAGCAGCTCTCTAGCGGGGCCCCGGGAGACCCAGTACTTC. Translated: CASSSLAGPRETQYF.

The J gene is TRBJ2-6, the V gene TRBV7-9; the match to TRBD2 covers 13 bases. In germline, CDR1 is SEHNR, CDR2 FQNEAQ (reference sequence). The J segment lost 4 bases and the V segment lost 4 bases, leaving 4 bases of the junction unmatched. CDR3 length: 17 amino acids. CDR3 sequence reads: CASSSTSGRTGANVLTF. The CDR3 nucleotides read TGTGCCAGCAGCTCGACTAGCGGGAGGACCGGGGCCAACGTCCTGACTTTC.

The J gene is TRBJ2-7, the V gene TRBV5-4; TRBD2 matches at 12 bases. Germline V lookup: CDR1 SGHNT, CDR2 YYREEE (reference sequence). Unmatched junction bases numbered 5, after V lost 1 base and J lost 6 bases. The CDR3 is 15 residues long. CDR3 nucleotide sequence: TGTGCCAGCAGCTTGCGTACTAGCGGGGGGTCCGAGCAGTACTTC. Protein: CASSLRTSGGSEQYF.

The chain employs TRBV19 and TRBJ2-5, with a tentative D call TRBD1 (5 bases). Trimming removed 5 bases from V and 2 bases from J, with 9 bases in between. This CDR3 comprises 13 residues. From germline, CDR1 is LNHDA and CDR2 SQIVND (reference sequence). CDR3: CASSAGYQETQYF. CDR3 nucleotide sequence: TGTGCCAGTAGTGCAGGGTATCAAGAGACCCAGTACTTC.

The V and J genes are TRBV5-1 and TRBJ2-5; D perhaps matches TRBD1 (7 bases). The J call is doubtful: the DNA matches TRBJ2-7 better. Per germline, CDR1 SGHRS and CDR2 YFSETQ. The CDR3 has 16 residues. This CDR3 is CASSLVTGDSSYEQYF. The CDR3 DNA is TGCGCCAGCAGCTTGGTAACGGGGGACAGTTCCTACGAGCAGTACTTC.

The chain links TRBV11-2 to TRBJ2-3, with TRBD2 matching 10 bases. The CDR3 sequence is 20 residues long. In germline, CDR1 is SGHAT, CDR2 FQNNGV. The V gene end was trimmed by 0 bases and the J gene end by 1 base; junction bases not matched to a gene: 13. CDR3 in amino acids: CASSLDGALAGARGTDTQYF. The CDR3 DNA is TGTGCCAGCAGCTTAGATGGAGCGCTAGCGGGGGCGAGGGGCACAGATACGCAGTATTTT.

This sequence joins TRBV4-2 and TRBJ1-2, with TRBD1 as a possible D gene (6 bases). Germline-derived CDR1 and CDR2 are LGHNA and YNFKEQ. The length of the CDR3 is 14 residues. The V end lost 5 bases, the J end lost 4 bases, and 14 bases lay between the germline ends. The CDR3: CASSAGQSAYGYTF. DNA for the CDR3: TGTGCCAGCAGCGCCGGACAGTCGGCCTATGGCTACACCTTC.

The genes are TRBV6-1 and TRBJ2-5; 8 bases are shared with TRBD1. CDR3 length: 13 amino acids. V lost 6 bases to trimming and J lost 1 base; unmatched junction nucleotides: 1. The germline gives CDR1 MNHNS, CDR2 SASEGT. The CDR3 sequence is CASRDRAQETQYF. CDR3 DNA sequence: TGTGCCAGCAGGGACAGGGCCCAAGAGACCCAGTACTTC.

The V and J genes are TRBV12-5 and TRBJ2-3; TRBD1 is a possible D gene (7 bases). This CDR3 region has 12 residues. Trimming removed 1 base at V and 15 bases at J, with 14 bases between. From germline, CDR1 is LGHNT and CDR2 FRNRAP. The CDR3 DNA follows: TGTGCTAGTGGTTTGGAATTGGAGGGGGCTTATTTT. As protein: CASGLELEGAYF.

V gene TRBV27 combines with J gene TRBJ1-2; no firm D call. Looked up from germline, CDR1 is MNHEY and CDR2 is SMNVEV (reference sequence). Trimming took off 3 bases at V and 2 bases at J, with 7 bases between the two ends. This CDR3 is 13 amino acids long. CDR3 DNA sequence: TGTGCCAGCAGTTTGGTGGCCAACTATGGCTACACCTTC. Translating gives CASSLVANYGYTF.

This chain connects TRBV7-2 to TRBJ1-1; 7 positions match TRBD1. The length of the CDR3 is 12 residues. The V and J ends lost 5 bases and 10 bases, in that order; junction bases with no gene match: 7. The germline V gene encodes CDR1 SGHTA and CDR2 FQGNSA. As DNA, the CDR3 is TGTGCCAGCAGCCAAGACAGGGCCCGAGCTTTCTTT. Protein sequence: CASSQDRARAFF.

The rearrangement joins TRBV7-6 to TRBJ2-7; maybe TRBD1 (6 bases). Germline loops: CDR1 SGHVS, CDR2 FNYEAQ. This CDR3 is 19 amino acids long. Trimming removed 1 base from V and 2 bases from J, with 24 bases in between. CDR3 in amino acids: CASSLVLGGVGDIPYEQYF. In nucleotides, the CDR3 is TGTGCCAGCAGCTTAGTTCTTGGTGGGGTGGGGGACATTCCCTACGAGCAGTACTTC.

The table lists this clone with a few counts. The genes are TRBV4-1 and TRBJ1-1; a possible D gene is TRBD1 (5 bases). In germline, CDR1 is MGHRA, CDR2 YSYEKL. V was pared by 4 bases and J by 5 bases, with 17 bases between. This CDR3 is 15 amino acids long. The CDR3 reads CASSPIGADGTEAFF. In DNA form, the CDR3 reads TGCGCCAGCAGCCCCATTGGGGCAGATGGGACTGAAGCTTTCTTT.